The entry below gives a single T cell receptor beta chain sequence along with its context. What it binds is not known. The sample comes from a study of graft-versus-host responses after intestinal transplantation. Across the whole study: Multivisceral, liver-intestinal, or isolated intestinal transplants were given to recipients. Recipients across the board were started on anti-thymocyte globulin induction, then kept on tacrolimus and steroids for approximately three years.

Assay used: immunoSEQ multiplex PCR; TCRdb lists only in-frame clones, some missing. The top ten clones hold over 0.4% of a sample with about 71,000 clones, about 94% of them seen once. Germline V gene lookup returns CDR1 SGHRS and CDR2 YFSETQ. The ends lost 4 bases at V and 2 bases at J; junction bases unmatched: 7. The length of the CDR3 is 17 residues. The sequencing here drew on unstimulated CD8+ T cells sorted from spleen or lymph node cells, taken before intestinal transplant. This TCR was sampled from a human donor who received an intestinal transplant. V and J are TRBV5-1 and TRBJ2-3; 13 bases fit TRBD2. CDR3 residues: CASSLWTSGSITDTQYF. CDR3 coding DNA: TGCGCCAGCAGCCTCTGGACTAGCGGGAGCATCACAGATACGCAGTATTTT.